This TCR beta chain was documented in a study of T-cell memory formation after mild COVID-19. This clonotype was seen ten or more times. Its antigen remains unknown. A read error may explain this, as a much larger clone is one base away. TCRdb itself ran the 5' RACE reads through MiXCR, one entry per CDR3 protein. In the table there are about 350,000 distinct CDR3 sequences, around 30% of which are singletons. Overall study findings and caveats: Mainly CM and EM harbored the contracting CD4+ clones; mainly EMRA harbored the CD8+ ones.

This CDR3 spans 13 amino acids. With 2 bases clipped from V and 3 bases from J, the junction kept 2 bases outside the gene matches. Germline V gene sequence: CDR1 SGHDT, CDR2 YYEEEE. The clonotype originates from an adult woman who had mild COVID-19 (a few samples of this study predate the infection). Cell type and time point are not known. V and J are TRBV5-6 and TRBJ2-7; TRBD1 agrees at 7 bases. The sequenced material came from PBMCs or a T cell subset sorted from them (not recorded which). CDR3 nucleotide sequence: TGTGCCAGCAGCTTAGGACAGGACTACGAGCAGTACTTC. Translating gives CASSLGQDYEQYF. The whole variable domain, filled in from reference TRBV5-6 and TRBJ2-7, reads DAGVTQSPTHLIKTRGQQVTLRCSPKSGHDTVSWYQQALGQGPQFIFQYYEEEERQRGNFPDRFSGHQFPNYSSELNVNALLLGDSALYLCASSLGQDYEQYFGPGTRLTVT.